What follows is one TCR beta chain and its context. The data were produced by immunoSEQ multiplex PCR, yet TCRdb's version contains in-frame clones alone and is incomplete. The data hold under 70,000 clones, with approximately 87% observed a single time. Seattle's enrolled individuals joined amid active infection and were then monitored longitudinally. This entry is derived from a study of blood T cell repertoires in COVID-19. Study-wide context: Acute and convalescent COVID-19 samples came from the United States, Italy and Spain. PBMCs, B-cell-depleted T cells, or T cells provided the cDNA or gDNA that made up the material.

CDR3 length: 15 amino acids. Per the germline V gene, CDR1 is LGHDT and CDR2 is YNNKEL (reference sequence). V gave up 0 bases and J gave up 7 bases, with 13 bases separating them. V is TRBV3-1 (or the pseudogene TRBV3-2) and J is TRBJ1-5; D gene uncertain. This sequence originates from a woman in her fifties or sixties with COVID-19, enrolled during active disease. The specimen was peripheral blood. Here the CDR3 DNA reads TGTGCCAGCAGCCAAGATAGGAGGGTTGGACAGCCCCAGCATTTT. Protein product: CASSQDRRVGQPQHF.